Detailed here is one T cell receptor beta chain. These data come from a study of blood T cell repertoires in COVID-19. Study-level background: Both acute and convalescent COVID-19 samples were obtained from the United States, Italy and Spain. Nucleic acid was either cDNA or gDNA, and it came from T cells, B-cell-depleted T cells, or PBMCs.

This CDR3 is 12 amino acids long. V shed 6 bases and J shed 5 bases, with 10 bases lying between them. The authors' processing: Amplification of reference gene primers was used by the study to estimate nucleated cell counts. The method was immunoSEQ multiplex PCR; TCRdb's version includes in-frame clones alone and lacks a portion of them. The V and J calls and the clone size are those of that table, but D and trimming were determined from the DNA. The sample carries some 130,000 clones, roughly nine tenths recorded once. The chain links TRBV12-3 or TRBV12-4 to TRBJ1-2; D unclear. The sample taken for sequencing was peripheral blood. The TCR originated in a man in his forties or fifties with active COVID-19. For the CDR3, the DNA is TGTGCCAGCAGGTTTTCAGGTTATGGCTACACCTTC. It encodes CASRFSGYGYTF.